These T cell receptor beta chains were read from a single sample in a study of T cell responses to AZD1222 COVID-19 vaccine. Produced via immunoSEQ multiplex PCR; TCRdb's table is partial and in-frame only. The sample shows under 140,000 clones, 94% of them seen only once. Sample: peripheral blood, taken 28 days after the second AZD1222 dose. The receptors were sampled from an adult who received the AZD1222 COVID-19 vaccine. Each CDR3 is given without its conserved first and last residue.

v_gene | CDR3aa
TRBV7-8 | ASSLRIANYGYT
TRBV30 | ALGMGGAGNTIY
TRBV15 | ATSREATGVETEAF
TRBV3-1/TRBV3-2 | ASSQGAGLNTEAF
TRBV18 | ASSPPVGGRAPWGTDTQY
TRBV3-1/TRBV3-2 | ASSQVAGNTEAF
TRBV5-1 | ASSLNQGTGYGYT
TRBV2 | ASKTAGTGENTEAF
TRBV3-1/TRBV3-2 | ASSQERGQKGSYEQY
TRBV19 | ASSIETGGQPQH
TRBV7-9 | ASSLVLYNEQF
TRBV12-3/TRBV12-4 | ASRWGWAETQY
TRBV30 | AWSISGEQY